This paragraph covers one T cell receptor beta chain sequence. The antigen is unknown. This PCR relied on a set of 60 Vbeta primers and 13 Jbeta primers. Assay used: immunoSEQ multiplex PCR; TCRdb lists only in-frame clones, some missing. The data contain fewer than 200,000 clones, 80% of them singletons. This sample was included in a study of cytomegalovirus exposure and HLA in healthy donors. Whole-study findings and limits: When presence/absence was analysed, sequencing depth was taken to be roughly uniform across donors. Associated with cytomegalovirus, according to the listing, were 150 to 200 TCR beta chains.

CDR1 is MDHEN, CDR2 SYDVKM, per germline. This CDR3 spans 15 amino acids. V gave up 6 bases and J gave up 8 bases; unmatched junction bases: 8. Sequenced input: PBMCs. The V call is TRBV28, the J call TRBJ1-6; 9 bases agree with TRBD1. This clonotype was obtained from a woman aged 45-65 years in good health and CMV-seronegative. CDR3 residues: CASSQQGAGDSPLHF. The CDR3 coding sequence is TGTGCCAGCAGCCAACAGGGGGCTGGGGATTCACCCCTCCACTTT.